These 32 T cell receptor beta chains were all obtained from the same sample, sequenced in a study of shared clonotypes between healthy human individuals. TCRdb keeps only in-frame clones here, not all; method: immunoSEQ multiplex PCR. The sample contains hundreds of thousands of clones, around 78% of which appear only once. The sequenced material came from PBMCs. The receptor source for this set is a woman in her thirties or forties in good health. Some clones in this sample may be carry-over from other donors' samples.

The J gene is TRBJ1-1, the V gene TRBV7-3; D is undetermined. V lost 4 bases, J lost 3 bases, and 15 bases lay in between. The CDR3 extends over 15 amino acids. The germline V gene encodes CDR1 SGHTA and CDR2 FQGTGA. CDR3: CASSSTGSQDTEAFF. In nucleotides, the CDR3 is TGTGCCAGCAGCTCCACGGGGTCCCAAGACACTGAAGCTTTCTTT.

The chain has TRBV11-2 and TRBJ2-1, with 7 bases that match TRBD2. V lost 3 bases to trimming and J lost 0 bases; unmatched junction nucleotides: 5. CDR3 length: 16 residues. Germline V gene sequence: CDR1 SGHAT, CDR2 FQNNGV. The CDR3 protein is CASSLTSLNSYNEQFF. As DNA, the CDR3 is TGTGCCAGCAGCTTGACTAGCCTTAACTCCTACAATGAGCAGTTCTTC.

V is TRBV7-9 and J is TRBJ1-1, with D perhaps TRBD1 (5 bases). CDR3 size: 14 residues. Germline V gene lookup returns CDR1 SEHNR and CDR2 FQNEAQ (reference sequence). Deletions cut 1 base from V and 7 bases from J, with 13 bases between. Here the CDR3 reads CASSLVGAAGEAFF. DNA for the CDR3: TGTGCCAGCAGCTTAGTCGGGGCGGCGGGTGAAGCTTTCTTT.

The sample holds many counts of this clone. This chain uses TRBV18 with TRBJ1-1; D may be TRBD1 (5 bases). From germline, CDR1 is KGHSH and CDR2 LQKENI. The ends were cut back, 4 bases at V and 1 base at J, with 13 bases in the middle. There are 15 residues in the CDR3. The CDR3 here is CASSRAGRENTEAFF. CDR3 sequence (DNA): TGTGCCAGCTCACGGGCAGGGCGGGAGAACACTGAAGCTTTCTTT.

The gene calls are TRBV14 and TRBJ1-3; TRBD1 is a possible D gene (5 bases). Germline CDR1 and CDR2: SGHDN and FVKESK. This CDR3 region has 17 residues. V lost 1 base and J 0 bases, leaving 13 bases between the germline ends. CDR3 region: CASSQGLQVSSGNTIYF. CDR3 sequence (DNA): TGTGCCAGCAGCCAAGGCCTACAGGTCTCCTCTGGAAACACCATATATTTT.

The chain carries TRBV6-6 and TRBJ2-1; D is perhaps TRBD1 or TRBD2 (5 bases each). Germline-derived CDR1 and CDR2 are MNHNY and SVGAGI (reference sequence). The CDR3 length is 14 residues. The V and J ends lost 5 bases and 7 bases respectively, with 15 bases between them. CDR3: CASSTVSWGNEQFF. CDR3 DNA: TGTGCCAGCAGTACAGTATCTTGGGGGAATGAGCAGTTCTTC.

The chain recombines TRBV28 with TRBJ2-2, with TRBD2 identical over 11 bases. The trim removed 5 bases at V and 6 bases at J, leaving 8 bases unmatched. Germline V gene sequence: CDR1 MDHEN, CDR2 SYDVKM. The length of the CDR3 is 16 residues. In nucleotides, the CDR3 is TGTGCCAGCAGTCCACCTAGCGGGAGGCCCCCCGGGGAGCTGTTTTTT. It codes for CASSPPSGRPPGELFF.

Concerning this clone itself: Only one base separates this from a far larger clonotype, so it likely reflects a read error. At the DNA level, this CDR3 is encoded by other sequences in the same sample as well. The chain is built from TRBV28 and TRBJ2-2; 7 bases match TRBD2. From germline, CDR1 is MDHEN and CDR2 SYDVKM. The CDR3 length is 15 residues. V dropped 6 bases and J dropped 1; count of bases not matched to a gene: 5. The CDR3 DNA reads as TGTGCCAGCAGGAAGGCTAGCGGGAACACCGGGGAGCTGTTTTTT. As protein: CASRKASGNTGELFF.

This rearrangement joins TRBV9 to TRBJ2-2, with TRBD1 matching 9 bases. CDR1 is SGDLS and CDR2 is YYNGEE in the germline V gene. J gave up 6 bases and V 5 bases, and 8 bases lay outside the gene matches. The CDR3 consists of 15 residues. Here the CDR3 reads CASRKGGQGSGELFF. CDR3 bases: TGTGCCAGCAGAAAAGGGGGACAGGGCTCCGGGGAGCTGTTTTTT.

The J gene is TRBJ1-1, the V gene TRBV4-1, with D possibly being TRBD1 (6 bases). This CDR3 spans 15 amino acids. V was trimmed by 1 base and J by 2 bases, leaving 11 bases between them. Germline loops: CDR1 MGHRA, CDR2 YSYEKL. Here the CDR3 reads CASSQVGTRNTEAFF. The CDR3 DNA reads TGCGCCAGCAGCCAAGTTGGGACACGAAACACTGAAGCTTTCTTT.

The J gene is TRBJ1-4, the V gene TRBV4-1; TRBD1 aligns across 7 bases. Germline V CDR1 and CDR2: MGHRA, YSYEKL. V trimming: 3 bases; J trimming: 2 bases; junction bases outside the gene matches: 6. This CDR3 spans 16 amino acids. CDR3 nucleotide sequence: TGCGCCAGCAGCCAGACGACAGGGTCGACTAATGAAAAACTGTTTTTT. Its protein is CASSQTTGSTNEKLFF.

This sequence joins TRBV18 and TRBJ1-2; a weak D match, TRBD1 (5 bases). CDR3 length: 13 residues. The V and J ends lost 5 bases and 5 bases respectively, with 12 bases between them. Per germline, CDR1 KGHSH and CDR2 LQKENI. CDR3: CASSEGEGYGYTF. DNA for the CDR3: TGTGCCAGCTCAGAGGGCGAGGGGTATGGCTACACCTTC.

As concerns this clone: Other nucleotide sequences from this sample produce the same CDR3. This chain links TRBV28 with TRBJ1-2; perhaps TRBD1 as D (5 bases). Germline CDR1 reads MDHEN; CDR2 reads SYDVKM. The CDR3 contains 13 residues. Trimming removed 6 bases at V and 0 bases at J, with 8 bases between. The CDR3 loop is CASSLGPNYGYTF. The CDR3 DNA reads TGTGCCAGCAGCCTGGGACCTAACTATGGCTACACCTTC.

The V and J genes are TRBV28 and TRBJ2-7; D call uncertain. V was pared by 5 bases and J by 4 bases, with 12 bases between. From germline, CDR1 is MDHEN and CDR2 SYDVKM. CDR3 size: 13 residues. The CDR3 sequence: CASSAPKPYEQYF. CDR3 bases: TGTGCCAGCAGTGCCCCGAAACCGTACGAGCAGTACTTC. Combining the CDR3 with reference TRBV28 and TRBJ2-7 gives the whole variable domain DVKVTQSSRYLVKRTGEKVFLECVQDMDHENMFWYRQDPGLGLRLIYFSYDVKMKEKGDIPEGYSVSREKKERFSLILESASTNQTSMYLCASSAPKPYEQYFGPGTRLTVT.

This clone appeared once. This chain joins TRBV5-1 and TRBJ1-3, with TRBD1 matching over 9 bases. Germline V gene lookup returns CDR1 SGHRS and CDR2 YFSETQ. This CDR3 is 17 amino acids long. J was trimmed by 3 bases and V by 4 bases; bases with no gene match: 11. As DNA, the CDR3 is TGCGCCAGCAGCGAGGGACAGGGCATCCTCAGTGGAAACACCATATATTTT. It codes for CASSEGQGILSGNTIYF.

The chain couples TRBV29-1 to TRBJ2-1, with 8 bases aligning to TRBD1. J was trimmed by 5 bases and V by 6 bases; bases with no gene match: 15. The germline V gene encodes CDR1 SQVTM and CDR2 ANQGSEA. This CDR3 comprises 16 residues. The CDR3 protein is CSVEPPDRVQDNEQFF. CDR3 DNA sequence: TGCAGCGTCGAACCCCCGGACAGGGTACAGGACAATGAGCAGTTCTTC.

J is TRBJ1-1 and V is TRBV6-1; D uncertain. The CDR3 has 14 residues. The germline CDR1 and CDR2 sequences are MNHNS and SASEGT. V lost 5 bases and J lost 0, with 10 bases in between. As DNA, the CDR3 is TGTGCCAGCAGTATGAGGACGGTGAACACTGAAGCTTTCTTT. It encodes CASSMRTVNTEAFF.

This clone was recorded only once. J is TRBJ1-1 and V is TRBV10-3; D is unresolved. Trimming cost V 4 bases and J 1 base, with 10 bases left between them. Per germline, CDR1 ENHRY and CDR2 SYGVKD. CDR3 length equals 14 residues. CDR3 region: CAISGSGGNTEAFF. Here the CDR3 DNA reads TGTGCCATCAGTGGGTCCGGAGGGAACACTGAAGCTTTCTTT.

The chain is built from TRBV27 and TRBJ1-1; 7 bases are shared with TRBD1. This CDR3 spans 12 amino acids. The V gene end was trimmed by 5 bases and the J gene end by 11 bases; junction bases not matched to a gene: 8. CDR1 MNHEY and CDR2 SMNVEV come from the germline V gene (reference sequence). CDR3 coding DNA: TGTGCCAGCAGTCACTCCACAGGGGACGCTTTCTTT. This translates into CASSHSTGDAFF.

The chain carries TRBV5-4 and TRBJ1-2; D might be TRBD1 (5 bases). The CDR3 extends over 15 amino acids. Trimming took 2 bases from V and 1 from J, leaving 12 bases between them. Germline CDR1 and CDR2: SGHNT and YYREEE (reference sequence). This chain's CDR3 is CASSLWGGYNYGYTF. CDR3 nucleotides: TGTGCCAGCAGCTTATGGGGCGGATATAACTATGGCTACACCTTC.

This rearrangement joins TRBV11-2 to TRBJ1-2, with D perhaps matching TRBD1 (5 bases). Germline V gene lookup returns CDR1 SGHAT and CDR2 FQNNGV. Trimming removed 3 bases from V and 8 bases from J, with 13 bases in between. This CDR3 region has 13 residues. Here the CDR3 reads CASSFTGQGGYTF. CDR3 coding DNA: TGTGCCAGCAGCTTTACAGGCCAAGGGGGCTACACCTTC.

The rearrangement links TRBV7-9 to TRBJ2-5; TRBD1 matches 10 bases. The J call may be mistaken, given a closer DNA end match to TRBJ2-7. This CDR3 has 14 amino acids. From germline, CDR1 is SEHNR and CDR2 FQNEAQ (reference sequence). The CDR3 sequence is CASSNGQGAYEQYF. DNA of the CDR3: TGTGCCAGCAGCAACGGACAGGGGGCCTACGAGCAGTACTTC.

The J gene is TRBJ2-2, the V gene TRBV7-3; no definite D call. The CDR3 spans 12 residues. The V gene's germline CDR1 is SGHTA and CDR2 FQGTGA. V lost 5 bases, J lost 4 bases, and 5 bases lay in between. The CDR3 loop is CASSPFTGELFF. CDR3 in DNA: TGTGCCAGCAGCCCCTTCACCGGGGAGCTGTTTTTT.

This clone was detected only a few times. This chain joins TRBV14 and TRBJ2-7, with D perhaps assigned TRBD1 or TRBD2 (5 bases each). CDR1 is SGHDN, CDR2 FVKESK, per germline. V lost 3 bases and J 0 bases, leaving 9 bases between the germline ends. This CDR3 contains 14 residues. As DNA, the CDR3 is TGTGCCAGCAGCCAGGGGGATTACTCCTACGAGCAGTACTTC. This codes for CASSQGDYSYEQYF. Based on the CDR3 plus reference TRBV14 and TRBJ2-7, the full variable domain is EAGVTQFPSHSVIEKGQTVTLRCDPISGHDNLYWYRRVMGKEIKFLLHFVKESKQDESGMPNNRFLAERTGGTYSTLKVQPAELEDSGVYFCASSQGDYSYEQYFGPGTRLTVT.

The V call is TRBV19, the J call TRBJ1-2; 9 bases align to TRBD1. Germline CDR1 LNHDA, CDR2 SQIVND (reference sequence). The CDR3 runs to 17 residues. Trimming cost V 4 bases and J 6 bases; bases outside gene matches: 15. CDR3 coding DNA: TGTGCCAGTAGTAAACGAACTTCCGGGACAGGGAGCCATGGCTACACCTTC. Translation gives CASSKRTSGTGSHGYTF.

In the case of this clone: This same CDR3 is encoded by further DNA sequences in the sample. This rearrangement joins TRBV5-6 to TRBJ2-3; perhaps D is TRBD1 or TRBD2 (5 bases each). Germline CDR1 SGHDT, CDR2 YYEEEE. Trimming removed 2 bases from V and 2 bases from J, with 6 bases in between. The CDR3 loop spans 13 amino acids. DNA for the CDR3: TGTGCCAGCAGCTTCGGGACCACAGATACGCAGTATTTT. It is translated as CASSFGTTDTQYF.

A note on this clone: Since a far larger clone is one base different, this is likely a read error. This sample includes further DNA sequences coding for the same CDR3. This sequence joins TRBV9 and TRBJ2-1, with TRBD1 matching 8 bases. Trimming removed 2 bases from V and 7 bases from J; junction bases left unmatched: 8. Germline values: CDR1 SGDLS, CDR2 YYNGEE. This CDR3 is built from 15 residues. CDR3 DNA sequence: TGTGCCAGCAGCGTCGGGACAGGATCTGGGAATGAGCAGTTCTTC. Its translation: CASSVGTGSGNEQFF. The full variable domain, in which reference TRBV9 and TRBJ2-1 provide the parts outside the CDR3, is DSGVTQTPKHLITATGQRVTLRCSPRSGDLSVYWYQQSLDQGLQFLIQYYNGEERAKGNILERFSAQQFPDLHSELNLSSLELGDSALYFCASSVGTGSGNEQFFGPGTRLTVL.

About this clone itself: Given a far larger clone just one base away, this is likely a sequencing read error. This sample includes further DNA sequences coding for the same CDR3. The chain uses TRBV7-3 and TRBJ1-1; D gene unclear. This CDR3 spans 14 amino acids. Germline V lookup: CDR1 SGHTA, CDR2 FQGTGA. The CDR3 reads CASSLAGSHTEAFF. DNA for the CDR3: TGTGCCAGCAGCTTAGCGGGCAGCCACACTGAAGCCTTCTTT.

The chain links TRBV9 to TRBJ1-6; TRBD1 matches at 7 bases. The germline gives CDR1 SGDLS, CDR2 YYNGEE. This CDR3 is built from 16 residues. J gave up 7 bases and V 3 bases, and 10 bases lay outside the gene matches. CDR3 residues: CASSAGQTPNNSPLHF. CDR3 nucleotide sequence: TGTGCCAGCAGCGCGGGACAGACGCCGAACAATTCACCCCTCCACTTT.

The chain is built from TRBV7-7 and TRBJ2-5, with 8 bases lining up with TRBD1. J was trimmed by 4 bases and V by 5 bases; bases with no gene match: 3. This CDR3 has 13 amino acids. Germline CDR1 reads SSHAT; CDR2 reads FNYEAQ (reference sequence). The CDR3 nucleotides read TGTGCCAGCAGCGAGGACAGGGTAGAGACCCAGTACTTC. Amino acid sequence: CASSEDRVETQYF.

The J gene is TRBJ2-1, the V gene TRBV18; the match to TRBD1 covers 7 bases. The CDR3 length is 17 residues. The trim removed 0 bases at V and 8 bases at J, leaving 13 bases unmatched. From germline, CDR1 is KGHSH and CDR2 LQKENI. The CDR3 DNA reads TGTGCCAGCTCACCACCCGGGACAGAAGGATTTTTGGATGAGCAGTTCTTC. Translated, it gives CASSPPGTEGFLDEQFF.

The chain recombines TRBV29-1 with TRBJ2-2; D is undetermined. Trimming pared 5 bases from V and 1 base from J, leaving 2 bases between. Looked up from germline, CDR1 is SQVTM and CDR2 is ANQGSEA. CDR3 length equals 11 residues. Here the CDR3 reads CSVLNTGELFF. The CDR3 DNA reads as TGCAGCGTTCTGAACACCGGGGAGCTGTTTTTT.